This entry features one TCR beta chain sequence. Trimming removed 7 bases at V and 4 bases at J, with 13 bases between. The CDR3 runs 13 residues. Germline loops: CDR1 LNHDA, CDR2 SQIVND (reference sequence). The data stem from a study of blood T cell repertoires in COVID-19. For the study at large: From the United States, Italy and Spain came samples of acute and convalescent COVID-19. PBMCs, B-cell-depleted T cells, or T cells provided the cDNA or gDNA that made up the material.

Original processing methods: Amplified reference gene primers provided the basis for estimating nucleated cell counts. Profiled with immunoSEQ multiplex PCR; TCRdb holds only in-frame clones, not every one. D and trimming come from the DNA, and the V and J calls and clone size come from that table. The sample shows 200,000 to 300,000 clones, around 87% of them seen only once. V usage is TRBV19 and J usage is TRBJ1-2; the D gene is possibly TRBD1 (6 bases). Sequencing was carried out using peripheral blood. The receptor was isolated from a woman in her forties or fifties with acute or convalescent COVID-19. The CDR3 region is CASKAGASYGYTF. CDR3 bases: TGTGCCAGTAAGGCGGGGGCGAGCTATGGCTACACCTTC.